This is a list of T cell receptor beta chains from one sample in a study of beta chain features in type 1 diabetes. Clones were read by immunoSEQ multiplex PCR, and TCRdb kept only the in-frame ones, dropping some. The sample carries 300,000 to 350,000 clones, around 19% recorded once. The sequenced sample consisted of naive CD4+ T cells from blood. These receptors originate from a woman in her late teens or twenties in good health. Both conserved end residues are part of each CDR3. D genes are given only for firm matches. Clone size is shown for a subset of rows, as once, few, many or a class of expanded clone.

clone_size	v_call	d_call	j_call	cdr3_nt	cdr3_aa
.	TRBV25-1	TRBD2	TRBJ2-3	TGTGCCAGCAGTCCCCATAGCGGGGGGTCAACAGATACGCAGTATTTT	CASSPHSGGSTDTQYF
.	TRBV27	.	TRBJ2-3	TGTGCCAGCAGTTTAGAGGGACTTCCCGGCACAGATACGCAGTATTTT	CASSLEGLPGTDTQYF
.	TRBV4-1	.	TRBJ2-7	TGCGCCAGCAGCCAAGGGACTGACCCGGTCTACGAGCAGTACTTC	CASSQGTDPVYEQYF
.	TRBV2	.	TRBJ1-2	TGTGCCAGCAGTGAAGCAACGGACTTCTATGGCTACACCTTC	CASSEATDFYGYTF
.	TRBV5-4	TRBD2	TRBJ2-1	TGTGCCAGCAGCCGAACGACTAGCGGGAGGTTCTACAATGAGCAGTTCTTC	CASSRTTSGRFYNEQFF
.	TRBV5-4	.	TRBJ1-1	TGTGCCAGCAGCAAAGCGGGGATGAGGAACACTGAAGCTTTCTTT	CASSKAGMRNTEAFF
.	TRBV11-2	TRBD1	TRBJ2-1	TGTGCCAGCAGCGGGTACAGGGGGCACCCCTACAATGAGCAGTTCTTC	CASSGYRGHPYNEQFF
few	TRBV20-1	.	TRBJ2-1	TGCAGTGCTAAACAATACAATGAGCAGTTCTTC	CSAKQYNEQFF
few	TRBV5-4	.	TRBJ2-3	TGTGCCAGCAGCCCCCAGACGACTAGCACAGATACGCAGTATTTT	CASSPQTTSTDTQYF
.	TRBV4-1	.	TRBJ2-7	TGCGCCAGCAGCCAGGGTACAGTCTACGAGCAGTACTTC	CASSQGTVYEQYF
.	TRBV10-3	TRBD1	TRBJ1-5	TGTGCCATCAGTGGACAGGGGAATCAGCCCCAGCATTTT	CAISGQGNQPQHF
few	TRBV7-9	.	TRBJ2-1	TGTGCCAGCAGCGAACAGTTTGAGCAGTTCTTC	CASSEQFEQFF
.	TRBV30	.	TRBJ2-7	TGTGCCTGGAGTACACTTCGGGGGGCGAACCCCTACGAGCAGTACTTC	CAWSTLRGANPYEQYF
.	TRBV30	TRBD2	TRBJ2-2	TGTGCCTGCCCCACGCCGGGCGGGGGAACGAACACCGGGGAGCTGTTTTTT	CACPTPGGGTNTGELFF
.	TRBV30	TRBD1	TRBJ1-4	TGTGCCTGGAGTCCCCCCCGGGACAGGGACCAAAAACTGTTTTTT	CAWSPPRDRDQKLFF
.	TRBV18	TRBD1	TRBJ1-1	TGTGCCAGCTCACCACAAAGGACAGGGGGGACCATGAACACTGAAGCTTTCTTT	CASSPQRTGGTMNTEAFF
.	TRBV5-1	TRBD1	TRBJ1-5	TGCGCCAGCAGCTTCGAGGGGGCGTTGGGTCAGCCCCAGCATTTT	CASSFEGALGQPQHF
few	TRBV5-1	TRBD2	TRBJ2-7	TGCGCCAGCAGCTTGGAGAGCGGGAAAGACGAGCAGTACTTC	CASSLESGKDEQYF
.	TRBV4-2	.	TRBJ1-2	TGTGCCAGCAGCCCCCACAGGGAAACTAACTATGGCTACACCTTC	CASSPHRETNYGYTF
.	TRBV4-1	TRBD1	TRBJ2-2	TGCGCCAGCAGCCAATACAGGGGAAGAACCGGGGAGCTGTTTTTT	CASSQYRGRTGELFF
.	TRBV6-6	TRBD2	TRBJ2-7	TGTGCCAGCATGAGGGACTATGCCTACGAGCAGTACTTC	CASMRDYAYEQYF
.	TRBV5-1	TRBD1	TRBJ2-7	TGCGCCAGCAGCTTGGCGCAGGGGGCGAGAGAGCAGTACTTC	CASSLAQGAREQYF
.	TRBV30	TRBD2	TRBJ2-1	TGTGCCTGGACAGCGGGGGGTGAGCTGTTCTTC	CAWTAGGELFF
few	TRBV5-6	TRBD2	TRBJ2-5	TGTGCCAGCAGCCTTACTAGCGGGAGTAGGGGGGAGACCCAGTACTTC	CASSLTSGSRGETQYF
few	TRBV2	TRBD2	TRBJ2-7	TGTGCCAGCAGTGCAGCGGGGGGCTCCTACGAGCAGTACTTC	CASSAAGGSYEQYF
.	TRBV30	TRBD1	TRBJ1-2	TGTGCCTGGAGGAAGACAGGGGGCTGGTATGGCTACACCTTC	CAWRKTGGWYGYTF
few	TRBV5-5	.	TRBJ1-2	TGTGCCAGCAGCTTGGTACAGGACTATGGCTACACCTTC	CASSLVQDYGYTF
few	TRBV4-3	.	TRBJ1-2	TGCGCCAGCAGCCCAGGGGCGAGCATGTTGCTATCCGGCTACACCTTC	CASSPGASMLLSGYTF